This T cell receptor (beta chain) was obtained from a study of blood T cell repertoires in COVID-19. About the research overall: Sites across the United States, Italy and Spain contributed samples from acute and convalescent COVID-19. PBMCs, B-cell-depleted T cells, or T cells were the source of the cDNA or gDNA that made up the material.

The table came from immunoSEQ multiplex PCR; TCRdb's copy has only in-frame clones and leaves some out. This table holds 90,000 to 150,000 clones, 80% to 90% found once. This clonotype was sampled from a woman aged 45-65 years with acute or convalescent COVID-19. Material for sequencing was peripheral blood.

DNA for the CDR3: TGTGCCAGCAGCGTAGGTTCCGAGAATCAGCCCCAGCATTTT. Translated, it gives CASSVGSENQPQHF. This sequence joins TRBV9 and TRBJ1-5, with D unclear. Germline V gene sequence: CDR1 SGDLS, CDR2 YYNGEE. CDR3 length: 14 residues. The V end lost 0 bases, the J end lost 4 bases, and 8 bases lay between the germline ends.